Below, one TCR beta chain is given with its context. Germline assignment: CDR1 MDHEN and CDR2 SYDVKM. V was clipped by 0 bases and J by 1 base, with 10 bases between them. CDR3 length: 16 residues. TCRdb's copy holds only in-frame clones and misses some; the assay was immunoSEQ multiplex PCR. This sample yields approximately 89,000 clones, of which 92% are seen a single time; around 6% belongs to the top ten. The data originate from a study of blood T cell repertoires in COVID-19. The TCR sequence derives from an older woman with active COVID-19. The specimen sequenced was peripheral blood. The chain employs TRBV28 and TRBJ1-5, with D possibly matching TRBD1 (6 bases). The CDR3, as DNA: TGTGCCAGCAGTTTATGGCCGGGGGGCAGCAATCAGCCCCAGCATTTT. It specifies CASSLWPGGSNQPQHF.